The rows below give T cell receptor beta chains drawn from one sample of a study of blood T cells in healthy people across ages. TCRdb passed the 5' RACE reads through MiXCR, listing each CDR3 protein once. Seen here are roughly 790,000 distinct CDR3 sequences, roughly two fifths observed once, and the top ten hold 20% to 25%. Material: blood. The receptors here all came from an older woman in good health. Both conserved end residues are part of each CDR3. The D gene is left open where the match is weak. Expanded clones get a size class; other rows say once, few or many, or leave the size out.

clone size	D gene	V gene	J gene	CDR3 DNA	CDR3 protein
.	.	TRBV25-1	TRBJ1-5	TGTGCCAGCAGTGAAGCCGGTGGGAGTCTGCCCCAGCATTTT	CASSEAGGSLPQHF
.	.	TRBV4-2	TRBJ2-1	TGTGCCAGCAGCCAGGACTGTAATGAGCAGTTCTTC	CASSQDCNEQFF
.	.	TRBV30	TRBJ2-3	TGTGCCTGGAGTAAAAGAAGTAGAGCAGATACGCAGTATTTT	CAWSKRSRADTQYF
few	TRBD1	TRBV14	TRBJ2-1	TGTGCCAGCAGCCAAGATCTCGGCAGGGGGTTAGGCAATGAGCAGTTCTTC	CASSQDLGRGLGNEQFF
.	.	TRBV7-2	TRBJ1-2	TGTGCCAGCAGCTTATTTACGACTCAAAATGGCTACACCTTC	CASSLFTTQNGYTF
few	.	TRBV20-1	TRBJ2-7	TGCAGTGCGTCTCCCTACGAGGGGCAGTACTTC	CSASPYEGQYF
.	.	TRBV4-2	TRBJ1-1	TGTGCCAGTAGCCAAGTAGGCCAAGGCGACACTGAAGCTTTCTTT	CASSQVGQGDTEAFF
few	.	TRBV5-6	TRBJ2-6	TGTGCCAGCAGCCTTACTCCCAGCTCTGGGGCCAACGTCCTGACTTTC	CASSLTPSSGANVLTF
many	.	TRBV7-2	TRBJ1-2	TGTGCCAGCAGCTTAAGCAGCCGGGGAAATAACTATGGCTACACCTTC	CASSLSSRGNNYGYTF
.	.	TRBV6-1	TRBJ1-5	TGTGCCAGCAGCCCTGTTCGCCAGCCCCAGCATTTT	CASSPVRQPQHF
.	.	TRBV2	TRBJ1-6	TGTGCCAGCAGTGAGCTGGAAGGACGGATCAATTCACCCCTCCACTTT	CASSELEGRINSPLHF
few	TRBD2	TRBV7-2	TRBJ2-1	TGTGCCAGCAGCTTGACTAGCGGGAGCGGGCATGAGCAGTTCTTC	CASSLTSGSGHEQFF
.	.	TRBV3-1	TRBJ1-2	TGTGCCAGCAGCCAAGATAGGAACAGAAATGGCTACACCTTC	CASSQDRNRNGYTF
few	.	TRBV3-1	TRBJ2-1	TGTGCCAGCAGCCAGATAGGAGGCAATGAGCAGTTCTTC	CASSQIGGNEQFF
once	TRBD1	TRBV10-3	TRBJ1-1	TGTGCCATCAGGGGAACAGGGGGCGGTGAAGCTTTCTTT	CAIRGTGGGEAFF
.	TRBD1	TRBV5-1	TRBJ1-1	TGCGCCAGCAGCCAGACAGGGAGGCACACTGAAGCTTTCTTT	CASSQTGRHTEAFF
.	.	TRBV6-5	TRBJ2-1	TGTGCCAGCAGGTATAGCGTACCCTACAATGAGCAGTTCTTC	CASRYSVPYNEQFF
few	TRBD2	TRBV6-2/TRBV6-3	TRBJ2-5	TGTGCCAGCAGTTACTGGGCTAGCGGGACCGGGGAGCAGTACTTC	CASSYWASGTGEQYF
.	.	TRBV27	TRBJ2-7	TGTGCCAGCAGTTTATTTACATCGACAGGATCCCCCACCTACGAGCAGTACTTC	CASSLFTSTGSPTYEQYF
.	TRBD2	TRBV28	TRBJ2-7	TGTGCCAGCAGTTCCCAACCTTTCGGGACTAGCGGGAGCTACGAGCAGTACTTC	CASSSQPFGTSGSYEQYF
many	TRBD1	TRBV27	TRBJ1-2	TGTGCCAGCAGTCCTCGACAGGGGGCTACTCCGAACTATGGCTACACCTTC	CASSPRQGATPNYGYTF
few	TRBD1	TRBV20-1	TRBJ2-7	TGCAGTGCTAGAGATCTGCAGGGACAGGGGGTCGGCGAGCAGTACTTC	CSARDLQGQGVGEQYF
.	.	TRBV6-5	TRBJ1-2	TGTGCCAGCAGTTATCATATTGACAGCTATGGCTACACCTTC	CASSYHIDSYGYTF
.	TRBD2	TRBV7-3	TRBJ2-7	TGTGCCAGCAGCTTAGGGGGACTAGGTTGCGAGCAGTACTTC	CASSLGGLGCEQYF
.	TRBD2	TRBV7-3	TRBJ2-3	TGTGCCAGCAGGGCGGGAGAGGGCACAGATACGCAGTATTTT	CASRAGEGTDTQYF
few	.	TRBV6-5	TRBJ2-1	TGTGCCAGCAGTTACTCGCCGGGTCCCCCCCGGAATGAGCAGTTCTTC	CASSYSPGPPRNEQFF
.	TRBD1	TRBV12-3/TRBV12-4	TRBJ1-1	TGTGCCAGCAGTTCAGGGGGCGCGGGGAACACTGAAGCTTTCTTT	CASSSGGAGNTEAFF
once	TRBD2	TRBV11-2	TRBJ2-7	TGTGCCAGCAGCTCACTAGCGGGGCCATACAATGAGCAGTACTTC	CASSSLAGPYNEQYF
few	TRBD1	TRBV27	TRBJ2-1	TGTGCCAGCAGCCCAGCCGGGACAGGCGTCAGAGAGCAGTTCTTC	CASSPAGTGVREQFF
.	.	TRBV27	TRBJ2-5	TGTGCCTGCAGTTTATTAATGGGAGAGACCCAGTACTTC	CACSLLMGETQYF
.	TRBD2	TRBV7-2	TRBJ2-3	TGTGCCAGCAGGGGACTAGCGGGCAGAACAGATACGCAGTATTTT	CASRGLAGRTDTQYF
.	TRBD1	TRBV7-9	TRBJ1-1	TGTGCCAGCAGCTTAAGTCAGGGGGTGAACACTGAAGCTTTCTTT	CASSLSQGVNTEAFF
.	.	TRBV7-9	TRBJ2-5	TGTGCCAGCAGCTTAGCGCGGATTGGGGCGCGCCACGTCGGATACCAAGAGACCCAGTACTTC	CASSLARIGARHVGYQETQYF
.	.	TRBV20-1	TRBJ2-7	TGCAGTGCTAGAGCCCGGGAGAGATCCTACAATGAGCAGTACTTC	CSARARERSYNEQYF
.	TRBD2	TRBV28	TRBJ2-1	TGTGCCAGCAGTTTTAGCGGGAGAACGAATGAGCAGTTCTTC	CASSFSGRTNEQFF
many	TRBD1	TRBV12-3/TRBV12-4	TRBJ2-1	TGTGCCAGCAGTCGGGACAGGAGCTCCTACAATGAGCAGTTCTTC	CASSRDRSSYNEQFF
few	.	TRBV7-2	TRBJ2-7	TGTGCCAGCAGCTCCCGACTCTCCTACAATGAGCAGTACTTC	CASSSRLSYNEQYF
.	.	TRBV5-1	TRBJ2-5	TGCGCCAGCAGGCCTACGGGACAAGAGACCCAGTACTTC	CASRPTGQETQYF
few	TRBD2	TRBV5-6	TRBJ2-5	TGTGCCAGCAGCAAGGTTCGCAGCGGGAGGGCTGAGACCCAGTACTTC	CASSKVRSGRAETQYF
.	.	TRBV11-3	TRBJ2-3	TGTGCCAGCAGCTTCGGGACTGCGACTACAGATACGCAGTATTTT	CASSFGTATTDTQYF
.	.	TRBV6-5	TRBJ2-7	TGTGCCAGCAAGGCGGGAACTGTCTACGAGCAGTACTTC	CASKAGTVYEQYF
.	.	TRBV29-1	TRBJ1-1	TGCAGCGTTGAATCAGCGGCGGGGGCGGGTGAAGCTTTCTTT	CSVESAAGAGEAFF
.	.	TRBV21-1	TRBJ2-7	TGTGCCAGCAGGGGGACTAGCGGGAGGGCCTCGGTCTACGAGCAGTACTTC	CASRGTSGRASVYEQYF
.	.	TRBV10-3	TRBJ1-2	TGTGCCATCAGCCCCGGAGATGCAGGGGATTATGGCTACACCTTC	CAISPGDAGDYGYTF
few	TRBD1	TRBV5-6	TRBJ2-5	TGTGCCAGCAGCGTGGGCGCAGGGGGCTCCGAGACCCAGTACTTC	CASSVGAGGSETQYF
few	.	TRBV7-2	TRBJ2-7	TGTGCCAGCAGCTTAGTGGGGGGAGACGAGCAGTACTTC	CASSLVGGDEQYF
.	TRBD1	TRBV6-5	TRBJ2-7	TGTGCCAGCAGTTTGCACCGTAACACAGGGGCCGATTTCTACGAGCAGTACTTC	CASSLHRNTGADFYEQYF
.	.	TRBV12-3/TRBV12-4	TRBJ2-7	TGTGCCAGCGCCGACTCGAGCTCCTACGAGCAGTACTTC	CASADSSSYEQYF
.	.	TRBV20-1	TRBJ1-6	TGCAGTAGCCTAGGGAGCTCCTATAATTCACCCCTCCACTTT	CSSLGSSYNSPLHF
.	.	TRBV6-2/TRBV6-3	TRBJ2-6	TGTGCCAGCAGTTACGGCCTCTCTGGGGCCAACGTCCTGACTTTC	CASSYGLSGANVLTF
few	.	TRBV6-5	TRBJ2-7	TGTGCCAGCAGTTACGGAGGGAGGAGCTACGAGCAGTACTTC	CASSYGGRSYEQYF
.	.	TRBV20-1	TRBJ2-7	TGCAGTGCTTTGGGCCCCGAGCAGTACTTC	CSALGPEQYF
.	.	TRBV18	TRBJ1-1	TGTGCCAGCTCACCACTTCCGAACACTGAAGCTTTCTTT	CASSPLPNTEAFF
.	TRBD1	TRBV20-1	TRBJ2-7	TGCAGTGCTAGAGACGAGGGGGCCGGCGCCTACAATGAGCAGTACTTC	CSARDEGAGAYNEQYF
.	.	TRBV20-1	TRBJ2-7	TGCAGTGTTCCGGGGAGTGGATATCCCTACGAGCAGTACTTC	CSVPGSGYPYEQYF
.	TRBD1	TRBV4-3	TRBJ2-5	TGCGCCAGCAGCCAAGGTGTTGGGGGACAGGGCAATTTAGAGACCCAGTACTTC	CASSQGVGGQGNLETQYF
.	.	TRBV7-2	TRBJ1-4	TGTGCCAGCAGCCCGCACCTGGGGGGGACCGAAGAACTGTTTTTT	CASSPHLGGTEELFF